The 10 T cell receptor beta chains reported below all come from one sample, sequenced in a study of cytomegalovirus exposure and HLA in healthy donors. The primer mix had 60 Vbeta and 13 Jbeta primers. Assay: immunoSEQ multiplex PCR; the TCRdb copy retains only in-frame clones and omits some. Here the sample spans fewer than 200,000 clones, more than 65% being singletons. Sequencing input: PBMCs. These receptors all come from a girl aged 2-15 years in good health and CMV-seropositive.

This clone has only one observation. V is TRBV12-5 and J is TRBJ2-1; the match to TRBD2 covers 16 bases. CDR1 and CDR2 (germline): LGHNT, FRNRAP. CDR3 length: 16 amino acids. V lost 3 bases to trimming and J lost 9 bases; unmatched junction nucleotides: 5. The chain's CDR3 is CASGFGTSGGAGEQFF. The CDR3 DNA sequence: TGTGCTAGTGGTTTTGGGACTAGCGGGGGGGCGGGTGAGCAGTTCTTC.

V is TRBV2 and J is TRBJ1-2; D might be TRBD1 (5 bases). Germline V gives CDR1 SNHLY, CDR2 FYNNEI. The ends were cut back, 5 bases at V and 3 bases at J, with 10 bases in the middle. The CDR3 length is 13 residues. The CDR3 is CASSRREDYGYTF. The CDR3 DNA is TGTGCCAGCAGTCGCAGGGAAGACTATGGCTACACCTTC.

The gene calls are TRBV9 and TRBJ2-2, with D tentatively TRBD2 (5 bases). The V gene's germline CDR1 is SGDLS and CDR2 YYNGEE. The V end lost 0 bases, the J end lost 4 bases, and 13 bases lay between the germline ends. CDR3 length: 16 residues. CDR3: CASSVDRGGVTGELFF. The CDR3 DNA reads as TGTGCCAGCAGCGTAGACCGAGGAGGCGTCACCGGGGAGCTGTTTTTT.

The CDR3, as DNA: TGTGCCATCAGTGGTCGCGACTCCTCCTACGAGCAGTACTTC. As protein: CAISGRDSSYEQYF. This chain uses TRBV10-3 with TRBJ2-7; D gene unclear. V lost 4 bases, J lost 0 bases, and 10 bases lay in between. Germline V lookup: CDR1 ENHRY, CDR2 SYGVKD. The CDR3 spans 14 residues.

This sequence joins TRBV7-9 and TRBJ1-1, with D possibly matching TRBD1 (5 bases). This CDR3 is 13 amino acids long. Germline CDR1 SEHNR, CDR2 FQNEAQ (reference sequence). Trimming cost V 0 bases and J 5 bases, with 7 bases left between them. Here the CDR3 reads CASSLAEGTEAFF. CDR3 nucleotides: TGTGCCAGCAGCTTAGCGGAGGGGACTGAAGCTTTCTTT. Full variable domain (missing parts from reference TRBV7-9 and TRBJ1-1): DTGVSQNPRHKITKRGQNVTFRCDPISEHNRLYWYRQTLGQGPEFLTYFQNEAQLEKSRLLSDRFSAERPKGSFSTLEIQRTEQGDSAMYLCASSLAEGTEAFFGQGTRLTVV.

DNA of the CDR3: TGTGCCAGCAGCCCCACTAGAATTCCGAAAAAACTGTTTTTT. The encoded protein is CASSPTRIPKKLFF. The chain combines TRBV9 with TRBJ1-4; D is unresolved. Germline V gives CDR1 SGDLS, CDR2 YYNGEE. This CDR3 has 14 residues. Trimming stripped 4 bases from V and 9 bases from J, with 16 bases between.

The rearrangement uses TRBV28 and TRBJ1-1; 10 bases line up with TRBD1. Germline V lookup: CDR1 MDHEN, CDR2 SYDVKM. The junction had 6 bases not matched to a gene; V was cut back by 7 bases and J by 4 bases. The CDR3 runs to 14 residues. This CDR3 reads CASTPDRGITEAFF. The CDR3 bases are TGTGCCAGCACCCCGGACAGGGGGATCACTGAAGCTTTCTTT.

The table lists this clone with a count of one. The CDR3: CATKGTGKNYGYTF. Written as DNA, the CDR3 is TGTGCCACCAAGGGGACAGGGAAGAACTATGGCTACACCTTC. The genes are TRBV19 and TRBJ1-2; 9 bases agree with TRBD1. V shed 10 bases and J 2 bases; nucleotides not matched to a gene: 8. Germline CDR1 reads LNHDA; CDR2 reads SQIVND (reference sequence). The length of the CDR3 is 14 residues.

This chain uses TRBV28 with TRBJ2-1, with D unresolved. The CDR3 loop spans 13 amino acids. The germline V gene encodes CDR1 MDHEN and CDR2 SYDVKM. Deletions cut 6 bases from V and 6 bases from J, with 12 bases between. Here the CDR3 DNA reads TGTGCCAGCAGCCGAATCTTCGGCAATGAGCAGTTCTTC. Residues: CASSRIFGNEQFF.

Regarding this clone: The junction departs from the called germline gene at one end, perhaps through a read error. This chain connects TRBV25-1 to TRBJ1-1; D is possibly TRBD1 (5 bases). There are 16 residues in the CDR3. Germline CDR1 is MGHDK and CDR2 is SYGVNS. CDR3 DNA sequence: TGTGCCAGCAGTAAATACCCCTCTGGAGGGGCGACTGAAGCTTTCTTT. Its translation: CASSKYPSGGATEAFF.